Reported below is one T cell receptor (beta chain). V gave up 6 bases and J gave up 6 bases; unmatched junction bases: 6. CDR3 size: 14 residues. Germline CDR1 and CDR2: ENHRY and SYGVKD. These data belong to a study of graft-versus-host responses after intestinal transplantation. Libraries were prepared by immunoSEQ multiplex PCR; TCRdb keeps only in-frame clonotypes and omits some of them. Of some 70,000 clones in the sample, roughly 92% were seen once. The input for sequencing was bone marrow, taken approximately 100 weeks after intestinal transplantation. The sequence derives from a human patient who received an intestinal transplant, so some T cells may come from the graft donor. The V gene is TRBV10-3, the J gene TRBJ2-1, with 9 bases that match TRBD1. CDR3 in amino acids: CAIRDGTGLNEQFF. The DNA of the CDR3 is TGTGCCATCAGAGACGGGACAGGGCTCAATGAGCAGTTCTTC.